This T cell receptor beta chain was observed in a study of beta chain features in type 1 diabetes. Since all of the isolated RNA was reverse transcribed, expressed TCRB transcripts were what got sequenced. Libraries were prepared by immunoSEQ multiplex PCR; TCRdb keeps only in-frame clonotypes and omits some of them. The sample comprises about 320,000 clones, less than 15% of which are singletons, and under 8.5% rests with the top ten. The sequencing sample was made of central memory CD4+ T cells from blood. This receptor was identified in a man aged 30-40 years in good health.

The CDR3 DNA reads as TGTGCCAGCAGTTTACTTTCCACCAGAGATACGCAGTATTTT. This codes for CASSLLSTRDTQYF. The chain joins TRBV27 to TRBJ2-3; D call uncertain. Trimming pared 2 bases from V and 5 bases from J, leaving 11 bases between. The CDR3 contains 14 residues. The germline CDR1 and CDR2 sequences are MNHEY and SMNVEV (reference sequence).